The T cell receptor beta chain described here comes from a study of Ad26.COV2.S vaccination and SARS-CoV-2 variants. Treatment indicated: 19 received Ad26.COV2.S at low or high dose, single or two shots; about 5 received placebo; per-sample allocation not given. Sampling was done on day 63 after the first vaccine or placebo injection. Trimming cost V 3 bases and J 8 bases, with 4 bases left between them. Germline values: CDR1 SQVTM, CDR2 ANQGSEA. This CDR3 region has 9 residues. This table comes from immunoSEQ multiplex PCR, and its TCRdb copy is limited to in-frame clones, with some not included. This table holds about 410,000 clones, approximately 86% found once.

The rearrangement joins TRBV29-1 to TRBJ1-1, with no clear D. This receptor was obtained from a person between 18 and 65 years old who received the Ad26.COV2.S COVID-19 vaccine or a placebo. Sequenced material: peripheral blood, taken in a trial of Ad26.COV2.S vaccine versus placebo. CDR3 protein: CSVDREAFF. The CDR3, as DNA: TGCAGCGTTGACAGGGAAGCTTTCTTT.